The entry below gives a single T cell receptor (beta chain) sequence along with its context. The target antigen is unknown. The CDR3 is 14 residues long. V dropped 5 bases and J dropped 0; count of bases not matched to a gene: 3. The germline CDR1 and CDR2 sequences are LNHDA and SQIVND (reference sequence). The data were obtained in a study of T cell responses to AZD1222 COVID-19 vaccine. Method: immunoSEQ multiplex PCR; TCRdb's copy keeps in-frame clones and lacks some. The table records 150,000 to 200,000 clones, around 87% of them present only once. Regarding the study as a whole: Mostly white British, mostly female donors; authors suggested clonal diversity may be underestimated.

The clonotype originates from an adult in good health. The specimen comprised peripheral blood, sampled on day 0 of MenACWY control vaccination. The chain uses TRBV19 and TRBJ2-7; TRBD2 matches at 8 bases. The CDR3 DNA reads TGTGCCAGTAGTCCGGGGGGGAGCTCCTACGAGCAGTACTTC. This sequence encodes CASSPGGSSYEQYF.